This entry concerns a single T cell receptor (beta chain). This sample was taken from a study of control samples from healthy donors and cancer patients. The length of the CDR3 is 14 residues. Germline V CDR1 and CDR2: MNHEY, SVGAGI. Trimming cost V 6 bases and J 4 bases; bases outside gene matches: 7. Using immunoSEQ multiplex PCR, the repertoire was profiled, and TCRdb retains in-frame clones only, with some absent. The sample yields around 190,000 clones, about 90% seen once. The sequence derives from a woman aged 45-59 years in good health. The chain recombines TRBV6-5 with TRBJ1-2, with TRBD1 matching over 8 bases. Sequences were obtained from blood. The CDR3 nucleotides read TGTGCCAGCAGCCCCTACAGGGGGGGCTATGGCTACACCTTC. It translates to CASSPYRGGYGYTF.